These 18 T cell receptor beta chains were sequenced from one sample in a study of PD-1 blockade in classical Hodgkin lymphoma (TCRdb year 2020). What this sample's time point label stands for: cycle 4 day 1 (C4D1), after six to seven weeks of nivolumab. Every trial patient had relapsed following autologous stem cell transplantation, and prior brentuximab vedotin exposure was what differed among cohorts A, B and C. Libraries were constructed by the immunoSEQ multiplex PCR assay. Held by TCRdb, this immuneACCESS table contains in-frame sequences only and omits some clones. Under half of the omission traces to an unresolved V gene where checked; the cause of the rest is unknown. In all, the sample holds tens of thousands of clones, and almost 85% of those were seen once. The ten largest make up 18% of the sample. The sample consisted of peripheral blood mononuclear cells (PBMCs), taken before the fourth cycle of nivolumab. The receptor set was obtained from a human donor with classical Hodgkin lymphoma.

The chain couples TRBV19 to TRBJ1-2; tentatively, D is TRBD1 (5 bases). Between the trimmed V and J ends, which lost 3 bases and 8 bases, there was a span of 13 bases. Germline CDR1 is LNHDA and CDR2 is SQIVND (reference sequence). The CDR3 totals 13 residues. The CDR3 reads CASSMGRASGYTF. The DNA for the CDR3 is TGTGCCAGTAGTATGGGCAGGGCCTCCGGCTACACCTTC.

The V gene is TRBV4-1, the J gene TRBJ2-2, with 7 nucleotides matching TRBD2. The V gene end was trimmed by 4 bases and the J gene end by 3 bases; junction bases not matched to a gene: 5. The CDR3 runs to 15 residues. The germline gives CDR1 MGHRA, CDR2 YSYEKL. CDR3 in amino acids: CASSPSGAYTGELFF. In nucleotides, the CDR3 is TGCGCCAGCAGCCCAAGCGGGGCCTACACCGGGGAGCTGTTTTTT.

The CDR3 nucleotides are TGTGCCAGCAGTTGGGGGCAGATGAACGAGCAGTACTTC. Its protein product is CASSWGQMNEQYF. The chain carries TRBV6-5 and TRBJ2-7, with D perhaps TRBD1 (6 bases). The CDR3 contains 13 residues. Germline lookup yields CDR1 MNHEY and CDR2 SVGAGI. Trimming left V 4 bases short and J 5 bases short, with 12 bases between.

This clone was found a few times. This sequence joins TRBV5-1 and TRBJ2-3; D is undetermined. Germline CDR1 SGHRS, CDR2 YFSETQ. The CDR3 has 15 amino acids. Trimming cost V 4 bases and J 4 bases, with 16 bases left between them. The CDR3 loop reads CASSPSASEADTQYF. CDR3 DNA: TGCGCCAGCAGCCCCTCTGCGAGCGAAGCAGATACGCAGTATTTT.

The CDR3 region is CASSEVYRGGNYGYTF. The CDR3 DNA is TGTGCCAGCAGCGAGGTATACAGGGGAGGAAACTATGGCTACACCTTC. This chain connects TRBV11-1 to TRBJ1-2, with 7 bases lining up with TRBD1. The CDR3 runs 16 residues. V dropped 5 bases and J dropped 2; count of bases not matched to a gene: 11. Germline V gives CDR1 SGHAT, CDR2 FQDESV (reference sequence).

The chain couples TRBV4-3 to TRBJ2-1, with 9 bases identical to TRBD2. This CDR3 comprises 18 residues. With 0 bases clipped from V and 0 bases from J, the junction kept 6 bases outside the gene matches. Germline CDR1 LGHNA, CDR2 YSLEER. In DNA form, the CDR3 reads TGCGCCAGCAGCCAAGACCTGCCTAGCGGGACCTCCTACAATGAGCAGTTCTTC. Translation gives CASSQDLPSGTSYNEQFF.

V gene TRBV5-4 combines with J gene TRBJ2-1; possibly TRBD2 for D (6 bases). The CDR3 length is 11 residues. Germline V gene data show CDR1 as SGHNT and CDR2 as YYREEE (reference sequence). The V gene lost 5 bases and the J gene lost 8 bases, with 8 bases spanning the gap. CDR3 in DNA: TGTGCCAGCAGACGCGGGGATGAGCAGTTCTTC. Protein product: CASRRGDEQFF. Looking up the rest from reference TRBV5-4 and TRBJ2-1 gives the full variable domain: ETGVTQSPTHLIKTRGQQVTLRCSSQSGHNTVSWYQQALGQGPQFIFQYYREEENGRGNFPPRFSGLQFPNYSSELNVNALELDDSALYLCASRRGDEQFFGPGTRLTVL.

V is TRBV7-2 and J is TRBJ2-1, with D tentatively TRBD1 or TRBD2 (5 bases each). From germline, CDR1 is SGHTA and CDR2 FQGNSA. The CDR3 covers 20 residues. Trimming removed 0 bases at V and 6 bases at J, with 27 bases between. Written as DNA, the CDR3 is TGTGCCAGCAGCTTAGCTACCATACCTGTGACCGGGACCCCCAGCAATGAGCAGTTCTTC. Translating gives CASSLATIPVTGTPSNEQFF.

This clone was detected a few times. The V and J genes are TRBV11-2 and TRBJ2-5; no reliable D call. Germline V CDR1 and CDR2: SGHAT, FQNNGV. The CDR3 spans 12 residues. Trimming left V 1 base short and J 5 bases short, with 5 bases between. Here the CDR3 reads CASSLVWETQYF. CDR3 DNA sequence: TGTGCCAGCAGCTTAGTTTGGGAGACCCAGTACTTC. The whole variable domain, filled in from reference TRBV11-2 and TRBJ2-5, reads EAGVAQSPRYKIIEKRQSVAFWCNPISGHATLYWYQQILGQGPKLLIQFQNNGVVDDSQLPKDRFSAERLKGVDSTLKIQPAKLEDSAVYLCASSLVWETQYFGPGTRLLVL.

The chain is built from TRBV6-1 and TRBJ2-5; D tentatively reads TRBD1 or TRBD2 (5 bases each). Germline loops: CDR1 MNHNS, CDR2 SASEGT. The ends were cut back, 2 bases at V and 2 bases at J, with 9 bases in the middle. CDR3 length: 14 residues. The CDR3 loop reads CASSESWGQETQYF. The CDR3 bases are TGTGCCAGCAGTGAATCTTGGGGGCAAGAGACCCAGTACTTC.

The chain couples TRBV2 to TRBJ1-4, with 7 bases aligning to TRBD1. The CDR3 length is 14 residues. V was pared by 5 bases and J by 6 bases, with 6 bases of the junction left unmatched. Looked up from germline, CDR1 is SNHLY and CDR2 is FYNNEI. The CDR3 region has the DNA TGTGCCAGCAGTCAGGGGACAGCTTATGAAAAACTGTTTTTT. Translating it yields CASSQGTAYEKLFF.

V gene TRBV7-2 combines with J gene TRBJ2-2; TRBD1 aligns across 9 bases. J was trimmed by 3 bases and V by 5 bases; bases with no gene match: 7. This CDR3 region has 16 residues. Germline loops: CDR1 SGHTA, CDR2 FQGNSA. The CDR3 coding sequence is TGTGCCAGCAGCCCACCGGGACAGGGTTACACCGGGGAGCTGTTTTTT. Its translation is CASSPPGQGYTGELFF.

The CDR3 protein is CASSELDSNQPQHF. CDR3 in DNA: TGTGCCAGCAGTGAATTAGACAGCAATCAGCCCCAGCATTTT. The J gene is TRBJ1-5, the V gene TRBV6-1; D is ambiguous. Germline V gene sequence: CDR1 MNHNS, CDR2 SASEGT. V was cut by 2 bases and J by 1 base, with 6 bases left in between. This CDR3 spans 14 amino acids.

The chain recombines TRBV21-1 with TRBJ2-3; TRBD2, the table's D call, lacks a check against the DNA. TRBV21-1 is a pseudogene locus. The CDR3 loop spans 13 amino acids. CDR3 sequence reads: CASSKNSSDTQYF. In DNA, the CDR3 is TGTGCCAGCAGCAAAAATTCTTCGGATACGCAGTATTTT.

For the CDR3, the DNA is TGTGCCAGCTCTGCCCGAGACGCCCTACTGTTTTTT. This codes for CASSARDALLFF. This chain links TRBV18 with TRBJ1-4, with D uncertain. V was cut by 6 bases and J by 13 bases, with 15 bases left in between. The CDR3 is 12 residues long. Germline-derived CDR1 and CDR2 are KGHSH and LQKENI.

This chain connects TRBV11-2 to TRBJ2-3, with D possibly TRBD2 on 6 matching bases. CDR3 length equals 18 residues. Trimming shortened V by 1 base and J by 2 bases, and 19 bases separated the two germline ends. The germline CDR1 and CDR2 sequences are SGHAT and FQNNGV. The CDR3 bases are TGTGCCAGCAGCTTAGTGACTAGTCCAATCATAAACACAGATACGCAGTATTTT. Translating it yields CASSLVTSPIINTDTQYF.

The gene calls are TRBV10-2 and TRBJ2-2; D ambiguous. Trimming removed 7 bases at V and 1 base at J, with 7 bases between. The CDR3 is made up of 13 amino acids. The V gene's germline CDR1 is WSHSY and CDR2 SAAADI. The CDR3 DNA reads TGCGCCAGCACCGCAGGGAACACCGGGGAGCTGTTTTTT. Translated: CASTAGNTGELFF.

The chain recombines TRBV14 with TRBJ2-5; D is undetermined. The V gene lost 0 bases and the J gene lost 5 bases, with 13 bases spanning the gap. CDR1 SGHDN and CDR2 FVKESK come from the germline V gene. The CDR3 contains 15 residues. CDR3 sequence (DNA): TGTGCCAGCAGCCAAGATTGGGCTACCCGGGAGACCCAGTACTTC. This codes for CASSQDWATRETQYF.